Presented here are 15 T cell receptor beta chains from one specimen sequenced in a study of post-analysis software for immune sequencing data. Findings of the study overall: Four to six TRBV segments, including TRBV5-6, TRBV5-1 and TRBV20-1, were more frequent in patients than controls.

These receptors' antigens are unknown. Presence of unique molecular identifiers characterized the TCR beta cDNA libraries. Each CDR3 protein gets one entry after TCRdb re-called the PCR reads with MiXCR. The sample lists approximately 770,000 distinct CDR3 sequences; 40% to 55% were seen once. The sequenced sample consisted of blood. The source of these receptors is a girl aged 10 to 17 with multiple sclerosis.

The chain uses TRBV12-3 or TRBV12-4 and TRBJ1-4; TRBD1 is a possible D gene (6 bases). CDR3 length equals 15 residues. V was pared by 4 bases and J by 0 bases, with 9 bases between. CDR3 DNA: TGTGCCAGCAGTTCAGGGGACGCAACTAATGAAAAACTGTTTTTT. It translates to CASSSGDATNEKLFF.

This clonotype was picked up a small number of times. The CDR3 nucleotides read TGTGCCAGCAGCTTGGGGAGAGGGGGTAGCTCCTACAATGAGCAGTTCTTC. Its translation is CASSLGRGGSSYNEQFF. The V call is TRBV7-2, the J call TRBJ2-1, with D possibly matching TRBD1 (6 bases). The CDR3 loop spans 17 amino acids. V dropped 3 bases and J dropped 0 bases, with 15 bases sitting between them. In germline, CDR1 is SGHTA, CDR2 FQGNSA.

The chain is built from TRBV15 and TRBJ1-4, with D tentatively TRBD1 (5 bases). CDR1 is LNHNV and CDR2 is YYDKDF in the germline V gene (reference sequence). The CDR3 runs 18 residues. Trimming pared 1 base from V and 0 bases from J, leaving 15 bases between. CDR3 sequence reads: CATSRVMGRRATNEKLFF. Written as DNA, the CDR3 is TGTGCCACCAGCAGAGTGATGGGGCGTCGGGCAACTAATGAAAAACTGTTTTTT.

The genes are TRBV12-3 or TRBV12-4 and TRBJ2-5; 12 nucleotides agree with TRBD2. The CDR3 covers 16 residues. J was trimmed by 11 bases and V by 5 bases; bases with no gene match: 15. DNA for the CDR3: TGTGCCAGCAGTCGTGGACTAGCGGGATCCTCATTGGAGCAGTACTTC. This encodes CASSRGLAGSSLEQYF.

This clonotype was observed a handful of times. The chain combines TRBV12-3 or TRBV12-4 with TRBJ2-7; tentatively, D is TRBD1 (5 bases). V dropped 6 bases and J dropped 6 bases, with 27 bases sitting between them. CDR3 size: 17 residues. CDR3 loop: CASSSPLGLLGPGEQYF. Written as DNA, the CDR3 is TGTGCCAGCAGCTCCCCTTTGGGGCTTCTGGGGCCTGGCGAGCAGTACTTC.

The rearrangement joins TRBV29-1 to TRBJ1-2; 7 positions match TRBD1. CDR1 and CDR2 from the germline V gene are SQVTM and ANQGSEA. This CDR3 is 14 amino acids long. V dropped 2 bases and J dropped 2; count of bases not matched to a gene: 5. The CDR3 is CSVEMTGTNYGYTF. Here the CDR3 DNA reads TGCAGCGTTGAAATGACAGGGACAAACTATGGCTACACCTTC.

The V and J genes are TRBV29-1 and TRBJ2-7; 9 nucleotides align to TRBD1. The CDR3 loop spans 13 amino acids. Germline V gene data show CDR1 as SQVTM and CDR2 as ANQGSEA. V lost 4 bases to trimming and J lost 3 bases; unmatched junction nucleotides: 4. The chain's CDR3 is CSVVGTGRYEQYF. In DNA, the CDR3 is TGCAGCGTTGTTGGGACAGGGCGCTACGAGCAGTACTTC.

Written as DNA, the CDR3 is TGCGCCAGCAGCTTCCTCCCCCCGGGGCGCACAGATACGCAGTATTTT. Amino acid sequence: CASSFLPPGRTDTQYF. V usage is TRBV5-1 and J usage is TRBJ2-3; D possibly uses TRBD1 or TRBD2 (5 bases each). This CDR3 has 16 residues. The ends were cut back, 2 bases at V and 1 base at J, with 14 bases in the middle. CDR1 SGHRS and CDR2 YFSETQ come from the germline V gene.

V is TRBV28 and J is TRBJ2-1; 7 bases agree with TRBD2. This CDR3 spans 17 amino acids. The junction had 12 bases not matched to a gene; V was cut back by 4 bases and J by 3 bases. Germline V gene data show CDR1 as MDHEN and CDR2 as SYDVKM. CDR3 nucleotide sequence: TGTGCCAGCAGTTCTACCTTTGGCGGGAGCAACTACAATGAGCAGTTCTTC. This translates into CASSSTFGGSNYNEQFF. Supplemented by reference TRBV28 and TRBJ2-1, the full variable domain reads DVKVTQSSRYLVKRTGEKVFLECVQDMDHENMFWYRQDPGLGLRLIYFSYDVKMKEKGDIPEGYSVSREKKERFSLILESASTNQTSMYLCASSSTFGGSNYNEQFFGPGTRLTVL.

CDR3 loop: CASSQDRSLAGVRYEQYF. The DNA of the CDR3 is TGTGCCAGCAGCCAAGATAGGAGCCTAGCGGGAGTTCGGTACGAGCAGTACTTC. The V call is TRBV3-1, the J call TRBJ2-7; 10 nucleotides match TRBD2. CDR3 size: 18 residues. Unmatched junction bases numbered 12, after V lost 0 bases and J lost 4 bases. Germline CDR1 is LGHDT and CDR2 is YNNKEL (reference sequence).

This sequence joins TRBV4-1 and TRBJ2-3; a weak D match, TRBD2 (5 bases). The CDR3 covers 15 residues. CDR1 and CDR2 from the germline V gene are MGHRA and YSYEKL. Trimming stripped 0 bases from V and 4 bases from J, with 11 bases between. The CDR3 DNA follows: TGCGCCAGCAGCCAAGAGTTTGGAGGCCCAGATACGCAGTATTTT. It is translated as CASSQEFGGPDTQYF.

The chain has TRBV7-2 and TRBJ2-6, with D possibly TRBD2 on 6 matching bases. CDR1 and CDR2 (germline): SGHTA, FQGNSA. The CDR3 is made up of 16 amino acids. V was pared by 8 bases and J by 0 bases, with 14 bases between. For the CDR3, the DNA is TGTGCCAGCTCAAGGAGCGGGCGCTCTGGGGCCAACGTCCTGACTTTC. Residues: CASSRSGRSGANVLTF.

The chain is built from TRBV4-2 and TRBJ2-7; no reliable D call. This CDR3 is 13 amino acids long. V lost 0 bases and J 3 bases, leaving 6 bases between the germline ends. Germline V gene data show CDR1 as LGHNA and CDR2 as YNFKEQ. The CDR3 protein is CASSQEPRYEQYF. As DNA, the CDR3 is TGTGCCAGCAGCCAAGAACCCCGCTACGAGCAGTACTTC.

The gene calls are TRBV5-5 and TRBJ2-7, with D perhaps assigned TRBD1 or TRBD2 (5 bases each). Per germline, CDR1 SGHKS and CDR2 YYEKEE (reference sequence). Trimming removed 0 bases from V and 6 bases from J, with 13 bases in between. The CDR3 sequence is 14 residues long. This CDR3 reads CASSLVGELGEQYF. The CDR3 DNA reads as TGTGCCAGCAGCTTGGTGGGGGAATTGGGCGAGCAGTACTTC.

This clonotype was seen a few times. The chain employs TRBV12-3 or TRBV12-4 and TRBJ1-2, with D unclear. The CDR3 sequence is 13 residues long. V lost 3 bases and J 6 bases, leaving 11 bases between the germline ends. DNA for the CDR3: TGTGCCAGCAGTTTTCAGGATATGGATGGCTACACCTTC. Protein product: CASSFQDMDGYTF.